This is a list of T cell receptor beta chains from one sample in a study of shared clonotypes between healthy human individuals. The method was immunoSEQ multiplex PCR; TCRdb's version includes in-frame clones alone and lacks a portion of them. The sample includes some 2 million clones, roughly 95% of them seen just once. The sample taken for sequencing was naive CD4+ T cells sorted from blood. The receptor set was obtained from a young man in good health. Each CDR3 is given with its conserved first and last residue. D genes are given only for firm matches. Rows may omit the clone size; those that give it use once, few, many or a size class.

cdr3_aa cdr3_nt v_call d_call j_call clone_size
CASSSTGSDIQYF TGTGCCAGCTCATCGACAGGGAGTGACATTCAGTACTTC TRBV18 TRBD1 TRBJ2-4 once
CASRPGTISNQPQHF TGTGCCAGCAGACCCGGGACTATCAGCAATCAGCCCCAGCATTTT TRBV27 . TRBJ1-5 .
CASLRTGTDRVTGYTF TGTGCCAGCTTACGTACGGGGACCGACAGGGTAACTGGCTACACCTTC TRBV28 TRBD1 TRBJ1-2 .
CASSDRAGYTF TGTGCCAGCAGCGACAGGGCTGGCTACACCTTC TRBV6-1 TRBD1 TRBJ1-2 .
CAWDRDYYGYTF TGTGCCTGGGACAGGGATTACTATGGCTACACCTTC TRBV30 TRBD1 TRBJ1-2 .
CASSTGQANTEAFF TGCGCCAGCAGCACAGGACAGGCGAACACTGAAGCTTTCTTT TRBV5-1 TRBD1 TRBJ1-1 .
CASSLARSGNTIYF TGTGCCAGCAGCTTAGCTCGGTCGGGAAACACCATATATTTT TRBV13 . TRBJ1-3 .
CASSLGQGSSPLHF TGCGCCAGCAGCTTGGGCCAGGGATCTTCACCCCTCCACTTT TRBV5-1 . TRBJ1-6 .
CASLMNTEAFF TGTGCCAGCCTGATGAACACTGAAGCTTTCTTT TRBV6-6 . TRBJ1-1 once
CASSLYRIETNEQFF TGTGCCAGCAGTTTATATCGAATTGAAACCAATGAGCAGTTCTTC TRBV27 . TRBJ2-1 .
CASSFFLTSDTITDTQYF TGTGCCAGCAGCTTCTTTTTGACGAGTGACACCATCACAGATACGCAGTATTTT TRBV5-6 . TRBJ2-3 .
CASSPGSGRDTQYF TGTGCCAGCTCACCTGGATCGGGAAGGGATACGCAGTATTTT TRBV18 . TRBJ2-3 .
CASSLTRNTIYF TGTGCCAGCAGCCTGACGAGAAACACCATATATTTT TRBV7-2 . TRBJ1-3 .
CASSLLDSGESPLHF TGTGCCAGCAGTTTATTGGACAGTGGGGAATCACCCCTCCACTTT TRBV27 . TRBJ1-6 .
CASRLTGTGRHGYTF TGTGCCAGCAGATTGACCGGTACAGGGAGACATGGCTACACCTTC TRBV25-1 . TRBJ1-2 .
CASSLEGRGRETQYF TGTGCCAGCAGCTTGGAAGGTCGGGGGAGGGAGACCCAGTACTTC TRBV5-4 . TRBJ2-5 .
CASRGAPETQYF TGCGCCAGTAGGGGTGCCCCGGAGACCCAGTACTTC TRBV5-1 . TRBJ2-5 .